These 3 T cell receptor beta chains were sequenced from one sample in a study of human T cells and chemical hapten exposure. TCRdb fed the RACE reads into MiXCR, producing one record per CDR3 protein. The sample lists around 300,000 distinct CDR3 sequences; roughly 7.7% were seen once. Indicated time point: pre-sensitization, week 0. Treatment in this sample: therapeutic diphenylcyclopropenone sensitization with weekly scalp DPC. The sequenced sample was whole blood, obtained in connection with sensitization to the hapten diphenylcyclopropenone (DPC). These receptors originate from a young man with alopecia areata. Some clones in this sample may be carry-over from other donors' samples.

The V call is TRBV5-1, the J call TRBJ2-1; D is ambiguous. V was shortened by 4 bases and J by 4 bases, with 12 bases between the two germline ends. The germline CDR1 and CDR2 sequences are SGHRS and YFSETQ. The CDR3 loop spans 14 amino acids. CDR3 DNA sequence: TGCGCCAGCAGCCCCCTGGACGGTTACAATGAGCAGTTCTTC. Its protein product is CASSPLDGYNEQFF.

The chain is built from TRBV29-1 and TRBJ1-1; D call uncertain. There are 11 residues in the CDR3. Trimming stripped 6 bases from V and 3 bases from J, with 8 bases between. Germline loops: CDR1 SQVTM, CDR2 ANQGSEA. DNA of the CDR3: TGCAGCGTGGGAGAATACACTGAAGCTTTCTTT. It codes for CSVGEYTEAFF.

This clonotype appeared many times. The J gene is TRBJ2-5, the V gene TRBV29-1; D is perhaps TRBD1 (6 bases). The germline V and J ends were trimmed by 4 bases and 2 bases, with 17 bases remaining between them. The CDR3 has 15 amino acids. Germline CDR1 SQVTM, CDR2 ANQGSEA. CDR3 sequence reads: CSVVGARTAQETQYF. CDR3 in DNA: TGCAGCGTTGTAGGTGCCAGGACAGCACAAGAGACCCAGTACTTC.